The 13 T cell receptor beta chains listed next were all sequenced from one sample in a study of identical twins. From the 5' RACE reads, TCRdb called clonotypes with MiXCR, one entry per CDR3 protein. Of 420,000 or so distinct CDR3 sequences in the sample, about a fifth were seen once. The source material was naive T cells sorted from blood. The origin of the receptors is a man aged 45 to 65 in good health.

This clonotype was seen only a few times. The chain carries TRBV4-3 and TRBJ2-1; 7 positions agree with TRBD2. CDR1 is LGHNA, CDR2 YSLEER, per germline. Trimming cost V 0 bases and J 10 bases; bases outside gene matches: 15. This CDR3 has 17 amino acids. The CDR3 is CASSQDVVRGSLGEQFF. In DNA, the CDR3 is TGCGCCAGCAGCCAAGATGTCGTGCGGGGGTCCCTTGGGGAGCAGTTCTTC.

This clonotype was observed at least ten times. This chain joins TRBV11-2 and TRBJ1-1, with 9 bases fitting TRBD1. V was clipped by 4 bases and J by 1 base; unmatched bases: 7. The CDR3 loop spans 16 amino acids. The germline gives CDR1 SGHAT, CDR2 FQNNGV. The CDR3 DNA follows: TGTGCCAGCAGCTGGGACAGGGACCTCGGGAACACTGAAGCTTTCTTT. It codes for CASSWDRDLGNTEAFF. Full variable domain (rest looked up from reference TRBV11-2 and TRBJ1-1): EAGVAQSPRYKIIEKRQSVAFWCNPISGHATLYWYQQILGQGPKLLIQFQNNGVVDDSQLPKDRFSAERLKGVDSTLKIQPAKLEDSAVYLCASSWDRDLGNTEAFFGQGTRLTVV.

This clonotype appeared once. The CDR3 DNA reads as TGTGCCAGTAGTTACAGGGAAGATACGCAGTATTTT. Translation: CASSYREDTQYF. The chain employs TRBV19 and TRBJ2-3, with D perhaps TRBD1 (6 bases). Trimming left V 5 bases short and J 5 bases short, with 8 bases between. Germline loops: CDR1 LNHDA, CDR2 SQIVND (reference sequence). The CDR3 contains 12 residues.

The rearrangement joins TRBV4-1 to TRBJ2-7; D tentatively reads TRBD1 or TRBD2 (5 bases each). The CDR3 is 14 residues long. From germline, CDR1 is MGHRA and CDR2 YSYEKL. Trimming removed 4 bases at V and 6 bases at J, with 16 bases between. Written as DNA, the CDR3 is TGCGCCAGCAGCCGAACAGGAGGTTTGGGCGAGCAGTACTTC. This encodes CASSRTGGLGEQYF.

Ten or more counts support this clonotype. This sequence joins TRBV4-3 and TRBJ1-1; D perhaps matches TRBD1 (6 bases). The CDR3 has 15 amino acids. Trimming stripped 6 bases from V and 3 bases from J, with 17 bases between. The germline CDR1 and CDR2 sequences are LGHNA and YSLEER. The CDR3: CASSLSQGRDTEAFF. The CDR3 bases are TGCGCCAGCAGTCTTAGTCAGGGGCGCGACACTGAAGCTTTCTTT.

The gene calls are TRBV6-1 and TRBJ1-1, with D perhaps matching TRBD1 (6 bases). V shed 5 bases and J shed 7 bases, with 14 bases lying between them. CDR3 length equals 13 residues. Germline assignment: CDR1 MNHNS and CDR2 SASEGT. The CDR3 reads CASSILDSYEAFF. The DNA of the CDR3 is TGTGCCAGCAGTATTCTGGACAGTTATGAAGCTTTCTTT.

The table lists this clonotype with many counts. The chain employs TRBV5-1 and TRBJ2-3; TRBD2 might be the D (6 bases). CDR1 SGHRS and CDR2 YFSETQ come from the germline V gene. The length of the CDR3 is 17 residues. V was cut by 0 bases and J by 1 base, with 15 bases left in between. The DNA of the CDR3 is TGCGCCAGCAGCTTGGCGGTGGGAGGCGGTCGCACAGATACGCAGTATTTT. Translation gives CASSLAVGGGRTDTQYF.

This clonotype appeared a few times. This chain connects TRBV28 to TRBJ2-7; the D is unclear. Germline assignment: CDR1 MDHEN and CDR2 SYDVKM. V dropped 10 bases and J dropped 6 bases, with 16 bases sitting between them. This CDR3 spans 12 amino acids. The CDR3 region is CATFTTGSEQYF. The CDR3 nucleotides are TGTGCCACTTTTACAACGGGCTCCGAGCAGTACTTC. Full variable domain (remainder filled in from reference TRBV28 and TRBJ2-7): DVKVTQSSRYLVKRTGEKVFLECVQDMDHENMFWYRQDPGLGLRLIYFSYDVKMKEKGDIPEGYSVSREKKERFSLILESASTNQTSMYLCATFTTGSEQYFGPGTRLTVT.

This clonotype has just a few counts. The chain couples TRBV18 to TRBJ2-5; D not certain. Trimming stripped 6 bases from V and 3 bases from J, with 23 bases between. From germline, CDR1 is KGHSH and CDR2 LQKENI. The CDR3 is made up of 17 amino acids. The CDR3 nucleotides read TGTGCCAGCTCCGGCCGTATCCGCGTTGAGAAAGAAGAGACCCAGTACTTC. Its protein product is CASSGRIRVEKEETQYF.

The chain couples TRBV19 to TRBJ2-3, with D possibly TRBD2 on 7 matching bases. CDR3 length: 15 amino acids. V dropped 3 bases and J dropped 2 bases, with 12 bases sitting between them. CDR1 is LNHDA, CDR2 SQIVND, per germline (reference sequence). The CDR3 here is CASSILGGPTDTQYF. The CDR3 DNA follows: TGTGCCAGTAGTATTTTGGGGGGGCCCACAGATACGCAGTATTTT.

This chain joins TRBV20-1 and TRBJ1-5, with 7 bases identical to TRBD1. CDR1 is DFQATT and CDR2 is SNEGSKA in the germline V gene (reference sequence). The CDR3 has 15 amino acids. Losses at the gene ends were 6 bases for V and 2 bases for J; bases not matched to a gene: 10. This CDR3 reads CSARQGRVRNQPQHF. The CDR3 DNA sequence: TGCAGTGCGAGACAGGGAAGGGTACGCAATCAGCCCCAGCATTTT.

V is TRBV7-6 and J is TRBJ2-5; D may match TRBD1 or TRBD2 (5 bases each). CDR3 size: 16 residues. V was clipped by 4 bases and J by 3 bases, with 18 bases between them. CDR1 is SGHVS and CDR2 is FNYEAQ in the germline V gene. The CDR3 DNA is TGTGCCAGCAGCTCCGGGGCAGCAACAAACGAAGAGACCCAGTACTTC. It specifies CASSSGAATNEETQYF.

This clonotype was recorded a few times. V usage is TRBV6-2 or TRBV6-3 and J usage is TRBJ2-2; 13 bases agree with TRBD2. This CDR3 comprises 15 residues. The V segment lost 5 bases and the J segment 5 bases; nucleotides outside the gene matches: 2. CDR1 MNHEY and CDR2 SVGEGT come from the germline V gene. The CDR3 DNA follows: TGTGCCAGCAGTCCACTAGCGGGAGGGACCGGGGAGCTGTTTTTT. Translation: CASSPLAGGTGELFF.